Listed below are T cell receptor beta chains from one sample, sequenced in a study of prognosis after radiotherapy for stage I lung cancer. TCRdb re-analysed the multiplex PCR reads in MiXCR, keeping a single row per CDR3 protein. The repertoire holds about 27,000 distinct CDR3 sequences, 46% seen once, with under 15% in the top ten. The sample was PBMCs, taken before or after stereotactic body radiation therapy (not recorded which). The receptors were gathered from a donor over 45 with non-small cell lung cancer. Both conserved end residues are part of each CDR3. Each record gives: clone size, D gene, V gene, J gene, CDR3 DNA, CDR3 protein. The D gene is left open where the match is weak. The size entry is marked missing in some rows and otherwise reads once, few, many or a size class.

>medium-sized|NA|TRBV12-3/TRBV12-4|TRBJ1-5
TGTGCCAGCAGTCCGGGACGTTATCAGCCCCAGCATTTT
CASSPGRYQPQHF
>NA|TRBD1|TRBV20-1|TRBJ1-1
TGCAGTGCCAGACAGGGGGGGGTTAGCACTGAATCTTTCTTT
CSARQGGVSTESFF
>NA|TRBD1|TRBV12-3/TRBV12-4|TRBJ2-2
TGTGCCAGCAGGGACGAGACAGGGTATTCTGGGGAGCTGTTTTTT
CASRDETGYSGELFF
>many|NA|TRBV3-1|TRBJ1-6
TGTGCCAGCAGCCAAGAGATAAGCTCCTATAATTCACCCCTCCACTTT
CASSQEISSYNSPLHF
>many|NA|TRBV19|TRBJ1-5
TGTGCCAGTAGTATAGGCGGGCAGAATCAGCCCCAGCATTTT
CASSIGGQNQPQHF
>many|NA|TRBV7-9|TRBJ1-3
TGTGCCAGCAGCCACGCGGGGTCTGCGGGACGCTCTGGAAACACCATATATTTT
CASSHAGSAGRSGNTIYF
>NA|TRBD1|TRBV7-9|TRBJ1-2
TGTGCCATCAGTCTCACAGGGGATGTCTATGGCTACACCTTC
CAISLTGDVYGYTF
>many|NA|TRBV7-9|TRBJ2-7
TGTGCCAGCAGCTTAGAACGGAACTACGAGCAGTACTTC
CASSLERNYEQYF
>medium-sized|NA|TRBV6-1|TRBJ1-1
TGTGCCAGCAAAGACCTCGGTCGGGCGGGAAGGGTCGCTGAAGCTTTCTTT
CASKDLGRAGRVAEAFF
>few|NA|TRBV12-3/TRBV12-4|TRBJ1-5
TGTGCCAGCAGCGGACGGGCCAATCAGCCCCAGCATTTT
CASSGRANQPQHF
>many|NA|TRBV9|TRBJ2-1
TGTGCCAGCAGCGTAGCAGAACGAAACTACAATGAGCAGTTCTTC
CASSVAERNYNEQFF
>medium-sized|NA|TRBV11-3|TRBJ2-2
TGTGCCAGCAGCTTAGTGGGAAGGGCCGGGGAGCTGTTTTTT
CASSLVGRAGELFF
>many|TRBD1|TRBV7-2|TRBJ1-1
TGTGCCAGCAGCCTATCGGCAGGGGGCATATACAACACTGAAGCTTTCTTT
CASSLSAGGIYNTEAFF
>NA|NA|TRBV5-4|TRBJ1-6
TGTGCCAGCAGCTCCGGGGACGGTTCACCCCTCCACTTT
CASSSGDGSPLHF
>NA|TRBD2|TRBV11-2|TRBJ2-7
TGTGCCAGCAGCTTCGGTAGCGGGAGTTACGAGCAGTACTTC
CASSFGSGSYEQYF